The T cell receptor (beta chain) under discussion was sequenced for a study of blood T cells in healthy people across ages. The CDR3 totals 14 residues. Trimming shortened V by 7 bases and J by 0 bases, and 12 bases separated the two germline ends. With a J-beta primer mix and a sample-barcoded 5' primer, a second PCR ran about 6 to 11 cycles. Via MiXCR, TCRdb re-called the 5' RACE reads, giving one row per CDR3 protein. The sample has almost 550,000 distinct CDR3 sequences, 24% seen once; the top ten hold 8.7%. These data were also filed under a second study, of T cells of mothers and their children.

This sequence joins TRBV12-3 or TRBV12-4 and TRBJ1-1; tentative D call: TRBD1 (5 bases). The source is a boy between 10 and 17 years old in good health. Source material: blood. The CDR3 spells CASNSDRLNTEAFF. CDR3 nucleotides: TGTGCCAGCAACTCAGACAGACTGAACACTGAAGCTTTCTTT.